A single sample gave rise to the 28 T cell receptor beta chains below, sequenced in a study of blood T cell repertoires in COVID-19. Assay used: immunoSEQ multiplex PCR; TCRdb lists only in-frame clones, some missing. The data show roughly 220,000 clones, around 88% seen once. The source material was PBMCs or T cells enriched from blood (not recorded which). The receptors stem from a woman aged 45 to 65 with acute COVID-19.

The V gene is TRBV7-9, the J gene TRBJ2-3; 11 positions agree with TRBD2. CDR1 is SEHNR, CDR2 FQNEAQ, per germline (reference sequence). V was pared by 7 bases and J by 2 bases, with 8 bases of the junction left unmatched. This CDR3 is 16 amino acids long. The DNA for the CDR3 is TGTGCCAGCATTCTTGGGACTAGCGGATCCACAGATACGCAGTATTTT. As protein: CASILGTSGSTDTQYF.

V and J are TRBV6-1 and TRBJ1-6; 7 bases line up with TRBD1. Trimming removed 0 bases from V and 6 bases from J; junction bases left unmatched: 8. The germline V gene encodes CDR1 MNHNS and CDR2 SASEGT. This CDR3 comprises 17 residues. Here the CDR3 DNA reads TGTGCCAGCAGTGAAGCGATCGGGACAGCTACTAATTCACCCCTCCACTTT. Protein: CASSEAIGTATNSPLHF.

V is TRBV5-1 and J is TRBJ1-3; D not certain. Germline V CDR1 and CDR2: SGHRS, YFSETQ. This CDR3 contains 14 residues. V lost 4 bases, J lost 2 bases, and 10 bases lay in between. CDR3 region: CASSTGSTGNTIYF. As DNA, the CDR3 is TGCGCCAGCAGCACCGGGAGCACTGGAAACACCATATATTTT.

The CDR3 loop is CASSLSRGEAGTGELFF. The DNA of the CDR3 is TGTGCCAGCAGCCTTTCTAGGGGGGAAGCGGGGACCGGGGAGCTGTTTTTT. The chain links TRBV4-2 to TRBJ2-2; the D gene is possibly TRBD2 (7 bases). The CDR3 is made up of 17 amino acids. Between the trimmed V and J ends, which lost 4 bases and 5 bases, there was a span of 20 bases. Germline CDR1 is LGHNA and CDR2 is YNFKEQ.

This chain links TRBV14 with TRBJ1-2; 7 positions agree with TRBD1. The CDR3 is made up of 14 amino acids. Trimming cost V 1 base and J 6 bases; bases outside gene matches: 5. Germline V gene sequence: CDR1 SGHDN, CDR2 FVKESK. The CDR3 nucleotides are TGTGCCAGCAGCCAAGGGGACAGACCAGATGGCTACACCTTC. Encoded protein: CASSQGDRPDGYTF.

The chain links TRBV18 to TRBJ2-2; D remains unclear. Germline V CDR1 and CDR2: KGHSH, LQKENI. The CDR3 is 14 amino acids. Trimming removed 3 bases at V and 2 bases at J, with 7 bases between. This CDR3 reads CASSPVTNTGELFF. CDR3 nucleotides: TGTGCCAGCTCACCGGTAACTAACACCGGGGAGCTGTTTTTT.

The V and J genes are TRBV6-4 and TRBJ1-1; D unresolved. Germline CDR1 MRHNA, CDR2 SNTAGT. V gave up 0 bases and J gave up 4 bases, with 9 bases separating them. The CDR3 runs to 14 residues. The CDR3 loop is CASSDSGGVTEAFF. The CDR3, as DNA: TGTGCCAGCAGTGACTCGGGCGGGGTCACTGAAGCTTTCTTT.

The chain combines TRBV5-1 with TRBJ1-4; D uncertain. V shed 4 bases and J shed 1 base, with 8 bases lying between them. Germline values: CDR1 SGHRS, CDR2 YFSETQ. The CDR3 is 14 amino acids. CDR3 in DNA: TGCGCCAGCAGCAGTGGGAGAACTAATGAAAAACTGTTTTTT. Its translation: CASSSGRTNEKLFF.

The gene calls are TRBV28 and TRBJ2-3, with TRBD2 matching 11 bases. The CDR3 length is 19 residues. With V trimmed by 3 bases and J by 2 bases, 13 bases remained unmatched. Germline V gene lookup returns CDR1 MDHEN and CDR2 SYDVKM. The CDR3 DNA reads as TGTGCCAGCAGTTTTCACGCTAGCGGGAGGCCCGGTAACACAGATACGCAGTATTTT. Translated, it gives CASSFHASGRPGNTDTQYF. The full variable domain, with the rest looked up from reference TRBV28 and TRBJ2-3, is DVKVTQSSRYLVKRTGEKVFLECVQDMDHENMFWYRQDPGLGLRLIYFSYDVKMKEKGDIPEGYSVSREKKERFSLILESASTNQTSMYLCASSFHASGRPGNTDTQYFGPGTRLTVL.

The chain employs TRBV28 and TRBJ1-1, with D unclear. Germline V gene sequence: CDR1 MDHEN, CDR2 SYDVKM. The CDR3 is 13 amino acids. The V end was cut by 6 bases, the J end by 7 bases, with 15 bases between. The CDR3 protein is CASSPTERVEAFF. DNA for the CDR3: TGTGCCAGCAGCCCAACCGAACGGGTTGAAGCTTTCTTT.

This clone was counted once. This chain joins TRBV3-1 (or the pseudogene TRBV3-2) and TRBJ1-5; D not certain. Germline values: CDR1 LGHDT, CDR2 YNNKEL (reference sequence). Trimming took 7 bases from V and 0 from J, leaving 4 bases between them. CDR3 length: 12 amino acids. DNA of the CDR3: TGTGCCAGCAACTATAGCAATCAGCCCCAGCATTTT. Translating gives CASNYSNQPQHF.

The rearrangement uses TRBV6-5 and TRBJ1-6; D is perhaps TRBD1 (6 bases). Germline CDR1 is MNHEY and CDR2 is SVGAGI. The ends were cut back, 6 bases at V and 8 bases at J, with 17 bases in the middle. This CDR3 is built from 15 residues. The CDR3 loop is CASSWLGRGDSPLHF. The DNA of the CDR3 is TGTGCCAGCAGCTGGCTTGGCAGGGGCGATTCACCCCTCCACTTT.

J is TRBJ2-3 and V is TRBV4-1, with 11 bases fitting TRBD2. Germline CDR1 MGHRA, CDR2 YSYEKL. CDR3 length equals 18 residues. Trimming cost V 3 bases and J 2 bases; bases outside gene matches: 10. CDR3 residues: CASSHPGTSGEPTDTQYF. Here the CDR3 DNA reads TGCGCCAGCAGCCATCCCGGGACTAGCGGAGAACCCACAGATACGCAGTATTTT.

The rearrangement uses TRBV7-8 and TRBJ2-7; 12 bases line up with TRBD2. This CDR3 is built from 17 residues. The junction had 9 bases not matched to a gene; V was cut back by 5 bases and J by 1 base. Germline assignment: CDR1 SGHVS and CDR2 FQNEAQ. In nucleotides, the CDR3 is TGTGCCAGCAGCCCCAGACTAGCGGGAGTTCTATCCTACGAGCAGTACTTC. Its protein product is CASSPRLAGVLSYEQYF.

This sequence joins TRBV7-2 and TRBJ2-7; 7 bases align to TRBD2. The V gene's germline CDR1 is SGHTA and CDR2 FQGNSA. The CDR3 has 17 amino acids. J was trimmed by 0 bases and V by 1 base; bases with no gene match: 9. The CDR3 is CASSLVGAGGSSYEQYF. The CDR3 region has the DNA TGTGCCAGCAGCTTAGTAGGGGCCGGGGGGAGCTCCTACGAGCAGTACTTC.

The chain joins TRBV7-9 to TRBJ1-1; no definite D call. Germline lookup yields CDR1 SEHNR and CDR2 FQNEAQ (reference sequence). The CDR3 length is 11 residues. Trimming cost V 5 bases and J 4 bases, with 5 bases left between them. The CDR3 sequence: CASSPSTEAFF. For the CDR3, the DNA is TGTGCCAGCAGCCCGTCCACTGAAGCTTTCTTT.

The chain carries TRBV19 and TRBJ1-2; a possible D gene is TRBD1 (5 bases). The CDR3 is 13 residues long. Germline values: CDR1 LNHDA, CDR2 SQIVND (reference sequence). The V and J ends lost 3 bases and 7 bases respectively, with 12 bases between them. The CDR3 DNA reads as TGTGCCAGTAGTATCGGCCAGGGTGGTGGCTACACCTTC. Translated, it gives CASSIGQGGGYTF.

The chain recombines TRBV19 with TRBJ1-2; D is ambiguous. V lost 1 base to trimming and J lost 1 base, with 7 bases between them. Germline values: CDR1 LNHDA, CDR2 SQIVND (reference sequence). The CDR3 totals 14 residues. The CDR3 DNA sequence: TGTGCCAGTAGTATAGCCGCCAGTAACTATGGCTACACCTTC. This encodes CASSIAASNYGYTF.

Only a few counts were recorded for this clone. V usage is TRBV5-8 and J usage is TRBJ2-1, with 11 bases lining up with TRBD1. CDR3 size: 16 residues. V was clipped by 0 bases and J by 6 bases; unmatched bases: 5. Germline values: CDR1 SGHTS, CDR2 YDEGEE. CDR3: CASSLGPGQGVNEQFF. CDR3 DNA: TGTGCCAGCAGCTTGGGGCCGGGACAGGGGGTCAATGAGCAGTTCTTC.

The chain uses TRBV28 and TRBJ1-1; D is perhaps TRBD1 (6 bases). The CDR3 contains 14 residues. V was shortened by 5 bases and J by 3 bases, with 13 bases between the two germline ends. Germline-derived CDR1 and CDR2 are MDHEN and SYDVKM. The CDR3 nucleotides are TGTGCCAGCAGTACGATAGGGACATACACTGAAGCTTTCTTT. It translates to CASSTIGTYTEAFF. The whole variable domain, remainder taken from reference TRBV28 and TRBJ1-1, is DVKVTQSSRYLVKRTGEKVFLECVQDMDHENMFWYRQDPGLGLRLIYFSYDVKMKEKGDIPEGYSVSREKKERFSLILESASTNQTSMYLCASSTIGTYTEAFFGQGTRLTVV.

The chain couples TRBV27 to TRBJ1-2, with 7 bases fitting TRBD1. The ends lost 5 bases at V and 4 bases at J; junction bases unmatched: 7. Germline V CDR1 and CDR2: MNHEY, SMNVEV (reference sequence). CDR3 length: 14 amino acids. The CDR3 reads CASSRWTGPYGYTF. CDR3 bases: TGTGCCAGCAGTCGTTGGACAGGTCCCTATGGCTACACCTTC.

The chain recombines TRBV3-1 (or the pseudogene TRBV3-2) with TRBJ2-7, with 8 bases that match TRBD1. The CDR3 runs to 14 residues. The ends lost 4 bases at V and 5 bases at J; junction bases unmatched: 7. CDR1 is LGHDT, CDR2 YNNKEL, per germline (reference sequence). The CDR3 DNA reads TGTGCCAGCAGCCCCCGGACAGGGAGTCACGAGCAGTACTTC. This translates into CASSPRTGSHEQYF.

The V gene is TRBV10-3, the J gene TRBJ2-3; D is perhaps TRBD2 (7 bases). Germline assignment: CDR1 ENHRY and CDR2 SYGVKD. The CDR3 is 16 residues long. V lost 0 bases, J lost 3 bases, and 13 bases lay in between. The CDR3 loop reads CAISESQGRGTDTQYF. The CDR3 DNA sequence: TGTGCCATCAGTGAGTCCCAGGGGAGGGGTACAGATACGCAGTATTTT.

The rearrangement joins TRBV5-1 to TRBJ1-6; 8 bases map to TRBD1. Germline CDR1 reads SGHRS; CDR2 reads YFSETQ. V gave up 4 bases and J gave up 6 bases; unmatched junction bases: 3. The length of the CDR3 is 14 residues. The CDR3 DNA reads TGCGCCAGCAGCACAGGACAGGGTAATTCACCCCTCCACTTT. Its protein is CASSTGQGNSPLHF.

This clone has more than one count but fewer than ten. V gene TRBV28 combines with J gene TRBJ2-1, with 7 positions matching TRBD2. V dropped 3 bases and J dropped 3; count of bases not matched to a gene: 5. Germline V gene lookup returns CDR1 MDHEN and CDR2 SYDVKM. The CDR3 runs to 15 residues. DNA for the CDR3: TGTGCCAGCAGTTTTGATGGACTAGTCTACAATGAGCAGTTCTTC. Protein product: CASSFDGLVYNEQFF. Looking up the rest from reference TRBV28 and TRBJ2-1 gives the full variable domain: DVKVTQSSRYLVKRTGEKVFLECVQDMDHENMFWYRQDPGLGLRLIYFSYDVKMKEKGDIPEGYSVSREKKERFSLILESASTNQTSMYLCASSFDGLVYNEQFFGPGTRLTVL.

This chain uses TRBV28 with TRBJ2-7, with D perhaps matching TRBD1 (6 bases). Trimming stripped 7 bases from V and 0 bases from J, with 16 bases between. Germline loops: CDR1 MDHEN, CDR2 SYDVKM. This CDR3 spans 15 amino acids. The CDR3 DNA sequence: TGTGCCAGCACCCAAGGGGGTTATAGCTCCTACGAGCAGTACTTC. Translation gives CASTQGGYSSYEQYF.

The chain combines TRBV14 with TRBJ1-2, with D uncertain. The germline V gene has CDR1 SGHDN and CDR2 FVKESK. V was pared by 0 bases and J by 2 bases, with 7 bases between. This CDR3 has 14 residues. CDR3 in amino acids: CASSQDGGNYGYTF. CDR3 coding DNA: TGTGCCAGCAGCCAAGACGGCGGGAACTATGGCTACACCTTC.

The rearrangement joins TRBV3-1 (or the pseudogene TRBV3-2) to TRBJ2-7; TRBD2 is a possible D gene (5 bases). V was cut by 0 bases and J by 2 bases, with 11 bases left in between. The CDR3 sequence is 15 residues long. Germline V lookup: CDR1 LGHDT, CDR2 YNNKEL (reference sequence). The CDR3 DNA is TGTGCCAGCAGCCAAGATCCTGTCGGGGCCTACGAGCAGTACTTC. Protein: CASSQDPVGAYEQYF.